The 28 T cell receptor beta chains reported below all come from one sample, sequenced in a study of T cell repertoires in cytomegalovirus infection. Each CDR3 protein is one row after TCRdb ran MiXCR on the reads. The sample carries about 570,000 distinct CDR3 sequences, about 40% recorded once. These TCRs are of unknown antigen specificity. Material: cultured PBMCs, obtained from culture after CMV antigen stimulation. The receptors were gathered from a human donor in good health (CMV status not recorded). Some clones in this sample may be carry-over from other donors' samples.

V gene TRBV20-1 combines with J gene TRBJ2-1; 10 bases line up with TRBD2. Unmatched junction bases numbered 1, after V lost 3 bases and J lost 5 bases. From germline, CDR1 is DFQATT and CDR2 SNEGSKA (reference sequence). This CDR3 spans 13 amino acids. CDR3 sequence reads: CSASTSGDNEQFF. The DNA for the CDR3 is TGCAGTGCTAGTACTAGCGGGGACAATGAGCAGTTCTTC.

This clonotype was detected many times. The chain is built from TRBV7-2 and TRBJ2-2, with TRBD2 matching over 9 bases. Germline values: CDR1 SGHTA, CDR2 FQGNSA. This CDR3 region has 15 residues. J gave up 3 bases and V 4 bases, and 3 bases lay outside the gene matches. DNA of the CDR3: TGTGCCAGCAGCTCTAGCGGGGCTTACACCGGGGAGCTGTTTTTT. Translated, it gives CASSSSGAYTGELFF.

The rearrangement uses TRBV18 and TRBJ1-1, with TRBD1 identical over 7 bases. The CDR3 loop spans 13 amino acids. The J segment lost 4 bases and the V segment lost 5 bases, leaving 4 bases of the junction unmatched. The germline CDR1 and CDR2 sequences are KGHSH and LQKENI. CDR3 nucleotide sequence: TGTGCCAGCTCAACGACAGGGAGCACTGAAGCTTTCTTT. It encodes CASSTTGSTEAFF.

This clonotype turned up a few times. The gene calls are TRBV4-1 and TRBJ2-3; unclear D gene. Germline values: CDR1 MGHRA, CDR2 YSYEKL. The germline V and J ends were trimmed by 2 bases and 3 bases, with 9 bases remaining between them. The CDR3 totals 14 residues. CDR3 nucleotides: TGCGCCAGCAGCCAATTAGTCAGGACAGATACGCAGTATTTT. Its translation is CASSQLVRTDTQYF.

This clonotype was seen just once. The chain couples TRBV10-3 to TRBJ1-3; a possible D gene is TRBD1 (5 bases). The V end was cut by 11 bases, the J end by 0 bases, with 14 bases between. Germline CDR1 is ENHRY and CDR2 is SYGVKD. The CDR3 is made up of 14 amino acids. The CDR3 here is CAAIGAASGNTIYF. The CDR3 DNA reads as TGTGCCGCAATCGGGGCAGCCTCTGGAAACACCATATATTTT.

This clonotype was picked up many times. This chain joins TRBV7-2 and TRBJ1-3, with D unclear. Germline CDR1 is SGHTA and CDR2 is FQGNSA. The CDR3 contains 14 residues. Deletions cut 6 bases from V and 4 bases from J, with 13 bases between. The DNA for the CDR3 is TGTGCCAGCAGTCCCCGAGCCCGAGGAAACACCATATATTTT. It specifies CASSPRARGNTIYF.

This clonotype was counted a few times. V and J are TRBV12-3 or TRBV12-4 and TRBJ1-1; D gene unclear. The CDR3 has 15 residues. Trimming removed 4 bases from V and 5 bases from J, with 17 bases in between. Here the CDR3 DNA reads TGTGCCAGCAGTTCCACTCGAAACCTGGGAACTGAAGCTTTCTTT. Residues: CASSSTRNLGTEAFF.

The chain couples TRBV4-3 to TRBJ1-6; D remains unclear. Trimming cost V 1 base and J 2 bases, with 12 bases left between them. Germline V gene sequence: CDR1 LGHNA, CDR2 YSLEER. This CDR3 has 17 residues. The CDR3 DNA follows: TGCGCCAGCAGCCAAGGGGGAGCGAGGACCTATAATTCACCCCTCCACTTT. Translating it yields CASSQGGARTYNSPLHF.

This clonotype has more than one count but fewer than ten. The CDR3 loop reads CASSFRQGTGANVLTF. CDR3 sequence (DNA): TGTGCCAGCAGCTTCAGACAGGGGACCGGGGCCAACGTCCTGACTTTC. This sequence joins TRBV7-2 and TRBJ2-6; TRBD1 matches 8 bases. The CDR3 contains 16 residues. Germline V CDR1 and CDR2: SGHTA, FQGNSA. V shed 3 bases, J shed 4 bases, and the junction held 5 bases outside the gene matches.

Ten or more counts support this clonotype. The chain joins TRBV7-2 to TRBJ2-1; perhaps D is TRBD1 or TRBD2 (5 bases each). The CDR3 length is 14 residues. V dropped 5 bases and J dropped 3 bases, with 11 bases sitting between them. Germline V lookup: CDR1 SGHTA, CDR2 FQGNSA. CDR3 residues: CASSHRGSYNEQFF. DNA of the CDR3: TGTGCCAGCAGCCACCGGGGCAGCTACAATGAGCAGTTCTTC. Based on the CDR3 plus reference TRBV7-2 and TRBJ2-1, the full variable domain is GAGVSQSPSNKVTEKGKDVELRCDPISGHTALYWYRQSLGQGLEFLIYFQGNSAPDKSGLPSDRFSAERTGGSVSTLTIQRTQQEDSAVYLCASSHRGSYNEQFFGPGTRLTVL.

This clonotype came up many times. The chain links TRBV7-2 to TRBJ1-6; D is ambiguous. Germline values: CDR1 SGHTA, CDR2 FQGNSA. CDR3 length: 15 amino acids. V shed 1 base and J shed 11 bases, with 15 bases lying between them. CDR3 residues: CASSLVVGKEAPLHF. CDR3 in DNA: TGTGCCAGCAGCTTAGTCGTGGGTAAAGAGGCACCCCTCCACTTT.

This chain joins TRBV28 and TRBJ1-3; D remains ambiguous. The V gene lost 7 bases and the J gene lost 0 bases, with 10 bases spanning the gap. CDR3 length equals 14 residues. The V gene's germline CDR1 is MDHEN and CDR2 SYDVKM. The CDR3 DNA reads TGTGCCAGCACCTCCGGCGGCTCTGGAAACACCATATATTTT. The encoded protein is CASTSGGSGNTIYF.

This clonotype was observed a handful of times. The chain joins TRBV5-1 to TRBJ2-6; no reliable D call. Trimming removed 1 base from V and 0 bases from J, with 11 bases in between. The CDR3 loop spans 17 amino acids. Germline loops: CDR1 SGHRS, CDR2 YFSETQ. CDR3 region: CASSLLVPLSGANVLTF. The CDR3 nucleotides read TGCGCCAGCAGCTTGTTAGTCCCTCTCTCTGGGGCCAACGTCCTGACTTTC. Full variable domain (remainder filled in from reference TRBV5-1 and TRBJ2-6): KAGVTQTPRYLIKTRGQQVTLSCSPISGHRSVSWYQQTPGQGLQFLFEYFSETQRNKGNFPGRFSGRQFSNSRSEMNVSTLELGDSALYLCASSLLVPLSGANVLTFGAGSRLTVL.

The chain is built from TRBV20-1 and TRBJ1-2, with D tentatively TRBD1 (5 bases). The CDR3 spans 13 residues. V was cut by 0 bases and J by 8 bases, with 13 bases left in between. Germline CDR1 and CDR2: DFQATT and SNEGSKA (reference sequence). CDR3 DNA sequence: TGCAGTGCTAGAGATAGGGGCGGCGGCGGCTACACCTTC. Its protein is CSARDRGGGGYTF.

This clonotype was seen a few times. The chain links TRBV7-2 to TRBJ1-6; D is unresolved. Trimming shortened V by 2 bases and J by 11 bases, and 13 bases separated the two germline ends. The CDR3 contains 14 residues. The germline gives CDR1 SGHTA, CDR2 FQGNSA. The CDR3 loop is CASSLFEGSPPLHF. CDR3 coding DNA: TGTGCCAGCAGCTTATTTGAGGGCAGCCCACCCCTCCACTTT.

This chain joins TRBV6-6 and TRBJ2-1; TRBD2 agrees at 10 bases. Germline lookup yields CDR1 MNHNY and CDR2 SVGAGI (reference sequence). The CDR3 length is 15 residues. V shed 5 bases, J shed 7 bases, and the junction held 8 bases outside the gene matches. The CDR3 reads CASSPPGLASNEQFF. CDR3 in DNA: TGTGCCAGCAGTCCTCCGGGACTAGCGTCGAATGAGCAGTTCTTC.

The J gene is TRBJ2-7, the V gene TRBV10-3; 8 positions match TRBD1. The CDR3 extends over 18 amino acids. CDR1 and CDR2 from the germline V gene are ENHRY and SYGVKD. The V segment lost 6 bases and the J segment 3 bases; nucleotides outside the gene matches: 19. CDR3 coding DNA: TGTGCCATCAGCGACAGGACAGGGACACATAATGCTATCTACGAGCAGTACTTC. It yields the protein CAISDRTGTHNAIYEQYF.

This chain uses TRBV20-1 with TRBJ2-3; D is perhaps TRBD1 (6 bases). Germline V lookup: CDR1 DFQATT, CDR2 SNEGSKA (reference sequence). The V and J ends lost 5 bases and 4 bases respectively, with 13 bases between them. The CDR3 is made up of 13 amino acids. This CDR3 reads CSAGGQFADTQYF. DNA for the CDR3: TGCAGTGCTGGCGGACAGTTCGCAGATACGCAGTATTTT.

This clonotype appeared many times. The V gene is TRBV7-2, the J gene TRBJ2-1, with TRBD2 identical over 12 bases. CDR3 length: 15 amino acids. Germline V lookup: CDR1 SGHTA, CDR2 FQGNSA. The J segment lost 5 bases and the V segment lost 5 bases, leaving 4 bases of the junction unmatched. The CDR3 sequence is CASSTGLAGHNEQFF. The CDR3 region has the DNA TGTGCCAGCAGCACCGGACTAGCGGGACACAATGAGCAGTTCTTC.

The CDR3 is CASSPDGVWSSYNEQFF. The DNA of the CDR3 is TGTGCCAGCAGCCCGGACGGGGTGTGGAGCTCCTACAATGAGCAGTTCTTC. The J gene is TRBJ2-1, the V gene TRBV27; possibly TRBD2 for D (5 bases). In germline, CDR1 is MNHEY, CDR2 SMNVEV (reference sequence). Trimming removed 6 bases from V and 0 bases from J, with 18 bases in between. The CDR3 spans 17 residues.

A few counts support this clonotype. The DNA of the CDR3 is TGTGCCAGCAGCTTACGGCAGACCGGGGAGCTGTTTTTT. Amino acids: CASSLRQTGELFF. The V and J genes are TRBV7-2 and TRBJ2-2; D is unresolved. The length of the CDR3 is 13 residues. V was trimmed by 2 bases and J by 5 bases, leaving 6 bases between them. Germline V gene sequence: CDR1 SGHTA, CDR2 FQGNSA.

The gene calls are TRBV29-1 and TRBJ2-3, with 11 bases fitting TRBD2. This CDR3 is built from 12 residues. Germline CDR1 reads SQVTM; CDR2 reads ANQGSEA. The V gene end was trimmed by 7 bases and the J gene end by 7 bases; junction bases not matched to a gene: 4. Here the CDR3 reads CSAGTSGYTQYF. DNA of the CDR3: TGCAGCGCCGGGACTAGCGGTTATACGCAGTATTTT.

V gene TRBV24-1 combines with J gene TRBJ2-2; D uncertain. Trimming removed 4 bases from V and 6 bases from J, with 2 bases in between. The CDR3 contains 11 residues. Germline CDR1 KGHDR, CDR2 SFDVKD. In DNA form, the CDR3 reads TGTGCCACCAGTGAATCCGGGGAGCTGTTTTTT. It specifies CATSESGELFF.

V and J are TRBV7-2 and TRBJ1-6, with no clear D. The V gene's germline CDR1 is SGHTA and CDR2 FQGNSA. The CDR3 has 14 residues. V lost 0 bases to trimming and J lost 9 bases, with 9 bases between them. CDR3: CASSLAPRSSPLHF. CDR3 in DNA: TGTGCCAGCAGCTTAGCGCCTCGTAGTTCACCCCTCCACTTT.

The chain combines TRBV28 with TRBJ2-1, with 10 bases matching TRBD2. From germline, CDR1 is MDHEN and CDR2 SYDVKM. V trimming: 7 bases; J trimming: 9 bases; junction bases outside the gene matches: 18. The CDR3 is made up of 17 amino acids. The chain's CDR3 is CASTHVSVAGGGGEQFF. CDR3 nucleotide sequence: TGTGCCAGCACCCATGTTTCGGTAGCGGGGGGCGGTGGTGAGCAGTTCTTC.

The chain joins TRBV15 to TRBJ1-5, with a weak D call TRBD1 (6 bases). The CDR3 totals 16 residues. The ends were cut back, 8 bases at V and 2 bases at J, with 19 bases in the middle. Per germline, CDR1 LNHNV and CDR2 YYDKDF (reference sequence). For the CDR3, the DNA is TGTGCCACCTCACGAGGGGGGGTTATAGGCAATCAGCCCCAGCATTTT. Amino acid sequence: CATSRGGVIGNQPQHF.

This chain links TRBV11-3 with TRBJ1-5; D is ambiguous. CDR1 is SGHNT and CDR2 is YENEEA in the germline V gene. This CDR3 region has 18 residues. V lost 5 bases, J lost 0 bases, and 20 bases lay in between. In DNA, the CDR3 is TGTGCCAGCAGCCCTCTTTGGGGAGGAGGAGATAGCAATCAGCCCCAGCATTTT. This translates into CASSPLWGGGDSNQPQHF.

At least ten counts were recorded for this clonotype. The chain employs TRBV7-2 and TRBJ1-5; D remains unclear. The V gene's germline CDR1 is SGHTA and CDR2 FQGNSA. The V gene lost 2 bases and the J gene lost 5 bases, with 10 bases spanning the gap. CDR3 length: 14 residues. CDR3 sequence (DNA): TGTGCCAGCAGCTTAAGGGCGAGAGATCAGCCCCAGCATTTT. Its translation is CASSLRARDQPQHF.